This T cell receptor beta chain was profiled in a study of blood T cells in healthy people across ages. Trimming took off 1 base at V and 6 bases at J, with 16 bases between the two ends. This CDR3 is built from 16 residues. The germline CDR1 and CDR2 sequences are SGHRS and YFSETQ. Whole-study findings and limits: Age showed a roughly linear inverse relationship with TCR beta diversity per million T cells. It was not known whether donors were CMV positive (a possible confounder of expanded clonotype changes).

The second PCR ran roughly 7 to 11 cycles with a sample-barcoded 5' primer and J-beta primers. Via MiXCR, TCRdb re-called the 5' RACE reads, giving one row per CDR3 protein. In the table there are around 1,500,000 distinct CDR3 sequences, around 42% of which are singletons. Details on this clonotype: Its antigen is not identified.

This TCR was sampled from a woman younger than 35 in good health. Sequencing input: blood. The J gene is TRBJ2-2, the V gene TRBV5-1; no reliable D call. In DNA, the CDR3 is TGCGCCAGCAGCTTGTCGGACCAAGGAGTTGCCGGGGAGCTGTTTTTT. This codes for CASSLSDQGVAGELFF. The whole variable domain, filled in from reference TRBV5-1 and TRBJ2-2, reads KAGVTQTPRYLIKTRGQQVTLSCSPISGHRSVSWYQQTPGQGLQFLFEYFSETQRNKGNFPGRFSGRQFSNSRSEMNVSTLELGDSALYLCASSLSDQGVAGELFFGEGSRLTVL.